The 8 T cell receptor beta chains listed next were all sequenced from one sample in a study of T cells in tumors after PD-1 blockade. The assay was immunoSEQ multiplex PCR, and TCRdb's table has in-frame clones only and misses some. The repertoire holds roughly 48,000 clones, with 81% as singletons. The specimen was PBMCs, collected before anti-PD-1 treatment. The receptors were sampled from a human donor with basal cell carcinoma.

The genes are TRBV6-6 and TRBJ1-1; no firm D call. The CDR3 contains 14 residues. V lost 2 bases and J lost 1, with 8 bases in between. Looked up from germline, CDR1 is MNHNY and CDR2 is SVGAGI (reference sequence). The chain's CDR3 is CASSYARQNTEAFF. The DNA for the CDR3 is TGTGCCAGCAGTTACGCTCGACAGAACACTGAAGCTTTCTTT.

The rearrangement uses TRBV4-2 and TRBJ2-5; 9 bases agree with TRBD2. J gave up 2 bases and V 4 bases, and 8 bases lay outside the gene matches. The CDR3 runs to 16 residues. Germline lookup yields CDR1 LGHNA and CDR2 YNFKEQ. The CDR3 protein is CASSPTGAGGQETQYF. The CDR3 nucleotides are TGTGCCAGCAGCCCCACCGGGGCGGGGGGGCAAGAGACCCAGTACTTC.

This chain joins TRBV6-5 and TRBJ1-2, with D unresolved. The CDR3 totals 11 residues. Germline loops: CDR1 MNHEY, CDR2 SVGAGI. V dropped 6 bases and J dropped 4 bases, with 6 bases sitting between them. CDR3 in amino acids: CASSPGYGYTF. In DNA, the CDR3 is TGTGCCAGCAGCCCGGGCTATGGCTACACCTTC.

This chain joins TRBV6-6 and TRBJ2-5, with D tentatively TRBD1 (6 bases). The germline V gene has CDR1 MNHNY and CDR2 SVGAGI (reference sequence). Deletions cut 6 bases from V and 4 bases from J, with 12 bases between. The CDR3 has 13 amino acids. The CDR3 region is CASRITGLETQYF. The CDR3 DNA sequence: TGTGCCAGCAGGATTACAGGGTTAGAGACCCAGTACTTC.

The chain carries TRBV5-1 and TRBJ1-6; possibly TRBD1 for D (6 bases). From germline, CDR1 is SGHRS and CDR2 YFSETQ. Trimming took off 0 bases at V and 8 bases at J, with 9 bases between the two ends. The length of the CDR3 is 14 residues. This CDR3 reads CASSLGGADSPLHF. The CDR3 DNA reads TGCGCCAGCAGCTTGGGGGGGGCAGATTCACCCCTCCACTTT.

The rearrangement uses TRBV29-1 and TRBJ1-1, with D unresolved. Trimming left V 0 bases short and J 2 bases short, with 4 bases between. The CDR3 is 12 residues long. Germline V gene sequence: CDR1 SQVTM, CDR2 ANQGSEA. CDR3 in DNA: TGCAGCGTTGAAGAAGGCAACACTGAAGCTTTCTTT. It specifies CSVEEGNTEAFF.

V and J are TRBV19 and TRBJ1-1; D might be TRBD1 (5 bases). The germline CDR1 and CDR2 sequences are LNHDA and SQIVND (reference sequence). The ends were cut back, 1 base at V and 2 bases at J, with 8 bases in the middle. The CDR3 has 14 amino acids. CDR3 sequence: CASSIGGSNTEAFF. CDR3 DNA: TGTGCCAGTAGTATAGGGGGGAGTAACACTGAAGCTTTCTTT.

In its sample, this clone was seen once. The rearrangement joins TRBV7-6 to TRBJ1-3; D gene uncertain. This CDR3 is 15 amino acids long. Trimming shortened V by 3 bases and J by 0 bases, and 9 bases separated the two germline ends. CDR1 is SGHVS and CDR2 is FNYEAQ in the germline V gene. The CDR3 sequence is CASSFSGRSGNTIYF. The CDR3 DNA follows: TGTGCCAGCAGCTTTTCCGGGCGCTCTGGAAACACCATATATTTT.